The T cell receptor beta chain described here comes from a study of neurological immune-mediated disorders. CDR3 length: 14 residues. The V gene lost 5 bases and the J gene lost 0 bases, with 10 bases spanning the gap. TCRdb redid the calling of the 5' RACE reads with MiXCR, one entry per CDR3 protein. The data contain about 35,000 distinct CDR3 sequences, 3% to 4% of them singletons. This clonotype was seen a handful of times. This TCR came from a man aged 25 to 45 with multiple sclerosis. The sequencing input was PBMCs. The gene calls are TRBV12-3 or TRBV12-4 and TRBJ1-2; D not certain. DNA for the CDR3: TGTGCCAGCAGTCGAACGGTAGCTAACTATGGCTACACCTTC. Encoded protein: CASSRTVANYGYTF.